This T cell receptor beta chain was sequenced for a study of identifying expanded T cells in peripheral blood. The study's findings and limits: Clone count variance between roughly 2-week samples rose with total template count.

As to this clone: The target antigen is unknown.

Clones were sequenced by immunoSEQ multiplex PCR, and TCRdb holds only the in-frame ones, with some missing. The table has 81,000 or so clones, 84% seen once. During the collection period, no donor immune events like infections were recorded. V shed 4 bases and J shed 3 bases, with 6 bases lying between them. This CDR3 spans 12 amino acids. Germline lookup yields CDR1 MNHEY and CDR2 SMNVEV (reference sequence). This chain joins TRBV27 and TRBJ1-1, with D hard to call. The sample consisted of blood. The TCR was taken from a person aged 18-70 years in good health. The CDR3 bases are TGTGCCAGCAGTTCGGGGTACACTGAAGCTTTCTTT. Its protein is CASSSGYTEAFF.